This T cell receptor (beta chain) was recorded in a study of beta chain features in type 1 diabetes. Across the whole study: Patients did not differ from healthy donors in age, gender or cell yield. Study observations and caveats: Comparison showed that naive, central memory and Treg TCRB repertoires appeared more similar among patients than among healthy donors.

Note on this clone: The antigen is undetermined. Other DNA sequences in the sample encode the same CDR3.

The CDR3 is 13 amino acids. V lost 5 bases, J lost 0 bases, and 7 bases lay in between. The germline V gene has CDR1 SGHRS and CDR2 YFSETQ. CD4+ naive, central memory, regulatory and stem cell-like memory subsets were isolated by sorting on CD45RO/CCR7/CD25/CD127/CD95/CD27. Purity above 95% was achieved in all sorted populations. Sequenced material consisted of expressed TCRB transcripts (all of the isolated RNA was reverse transcribed). This table comes from immunoSEQ multiplex PCR, and its TCRdb copy is limited to in-frame clones, with some not included. The sample holds a few hundred thousand clones; roughly 16% are singletons and the top ten take 0.019%.

Sequencing was done on a sample of naive CD4+ T cells from blood. The chain links TRBV5-1 to TRBJ2-3, with a weak D call TRBD2 (5 bases). The sequence was obtained from a woman between 18 and 29 years old in good health. CDR3 sequence reads: CASRGGSTDTQYF. The DNA for the CDR3 is TGCGCCAGCAGAGGCGGGAGCACAGATACGCAGTATTTT.